The entry below describes one T cell receptor beta chain. As yet, its antigen is unknown. The record originates from a study of T cell responses to AZD1222 COVID-19 vaccine. Study conclusions and caveats: The study found vaccine-associated CD4 TCRs spanning spike, dominant at 160-218 and 743-854. Baseline serostatus was positive in only a handful of AZD1222 recipients.

V gave up 0 bases and J gave up 4 bases, with 16 bases separating them. This CDR3 region has 16 residues. Germline lookup yields CDR1 SGHKS and CDR2 YYEKEE (reference sequence). Produced via immunoSEQ multiplex PCR; TCRdb's table is partial and in-frame only. Here the sample spans about 79,000 clones, 70% to 90% being singletons. The J gene is TRBJ1-2, the V gene TRBV5-5, with D hard to call. The clonotype comes from an adult in good health. Sequenced here: peripheral blood, sampled on day 0 of AZD1222 vaccination. DNA of the CDR3: TGTGCCAGCAGCTTGGAGGCGTTTATGGATCCCTATGGCTACACCTTC. It codes for CASSLEAFMDPYGYTF.